A single sample is the source of the 10 T cell receptor beta chains below, sequenced in a study of CD8 T cells in Susac syndrome. When the RNA was reverse transcribed, random hexamers were used with an input of about 0.45 to 1 ug. TCRdb passed the immunoSEQ multiplex PCR reads through MiXCR, listing each CDR3 protein once. Seen here are 160,000 or so distinct CDR3 sequences, 93% observed once, and the top ten hold around 0.13%. The sequencing sample was made of CD4+ T cells from PBMCs. These receptors were obtained from a human donor in good health.

This chain links TRBV2 with TRBJ1-1, with 9 bases that match TRBD1. CDR1 and CDR2 from the germline V gene are SNHLY and FYNNEI. The CDR3 contains 15 residues. J lost 12 bases, V lost 0 bases, and 11 bases had no gene match. The CDR3 sequence: CASSEAGQGLSRTFF. The CDR3 region has the DNA TGTGCCAGCAGTGAAGCGGGACAGGGTTTGAGCCGAACTTTCTTT.

This rearrangement joins TRBV19 to TRBJ1-1; no definite D call. This CDR3 has 12 residues. Germline V gene data show CDR1 as LNHDA and CDR2 as SQIVND (reference sequence). Trimming cost V 4 bases and J 2 bases, with 5 bases left between them. CDR3 nucleotide sequence: TGTGCCAGTAGTACTATTAACACTGAAGCTTTCTTT. Its translation: CASSTINTEAFF.

V gene TRBV9 combines with J gene TRBJ2-7; D remains unclear. V lost 1 base to trimming and J lost 3 bases, with 8 bases between them. CDR1 and CDR2 (germline): SGDLS, YYNGEE. The CDR3 is made up of 13 amino acids. The DNA of the CDR3 is TGTGCCAGCAGCGTAAATGGCCACTACGAGCAGTACTTC. Translated, it gives CASSVNGHYEQYF. The full variable domain, in which reference TRBV9 and TRBJ2-7 provide the parts outside the CDR3, is DSGVTQTPKHLITATGQRVTLRCSPRSGDLSVYWYQQSLDQGLQFLIQYYNGEERAKGNILERFSAQQFPDLHSELNLSSLELGDSALYFCASSVNGHYEQYFGPGTRLTVT.

This clonotype came up once. The chain is built from TRBV24-1 and TRBJ1-1; D is unclear. Germline V lookup: CDR1 KGHDR, CDR2 SFDVKD. Trimming shortened V by 7 bases and J by 0 bases, and 8 bases separated the two germline ends. The CDR3 is made up of 13 amino acids. CDR3 nucleotide sequence: TGTGCCACCAGCGCTGCTATGAACACTGAAGCTTTCTTT. Amino acid sequence: CATSAAMNTEAFF.

This chain joins TRBV21-1 and TRBJ2-2; the D segment call TRBD2 is taken from the table without a DNA check. TRBV21-1 is designated a pseudogene. The length of the CDR3 is 14 residues. The CDR3 reads CASSKERGTGELFF. CDR3 in DNA: TGTGCCAGCAGCAAGGAACGCGGGACCGGGGAGCTGTTTTTT.

The chain recombines TRBV19 with TRBJ1-1; TRBD1 agrees at 8 bases. The junction had 6 bases not matched to a gene; V was cut back by 10 bases and J by 2 bases. CDR1 and CDR2 from the germline V gene are LNHDA and SQIVND (reference sequence). The CDR3 loop spans 13 amino acids. The CDR3 bases are TGTGCCACCGCGGGACAGGCAAACACTGAAGCTTTCTTT. It is translated as CATAGQANTEAFF.

The V gene is TRBV20-1, the J gene TRBJ1-1; 9 nucleotides agree with TRBD1. The CDR3 is 18 amino acids. The V and J ends lost 2 bases and 5 bases, in that order; junction bases with no gene match: 18. The germline V gene encodes CDR1 DFQATT and CDR2 SNEGSKA (reference sequence). Here the CDR3 DNA reads TGCAGTGCTAGAAGTTCCCGGGGGACAGGGAAGGGGAATACTGAAGCTTTCTTT. Its protein product is CSARSSRGTGKGNTEAFF.

This rearrangement joins TRBV20-1 to TRBJ2-3; D remains unclear. V was pared by 4 bases and J by 3 bases, with 14 bases between. Germline loops: CDR1 DFQATT, CDR2 SNEGSKA (reference sequence). The CDR3 extends over 14 amino acids. CDR3 nucleotide sequence: TGCAGTGCTACCCCGCTAGACTCAACAGATACGCAGTATTTT. Protein sequence: CSATPLDSTDTQYF.

The genes are TRBV4-1 and TRBJ2-2; 7 positions agree with TRBD1. J was trimmed by 2 bases and V by 10 bases; bases with no gene match: 10. Germline CDR1 is MGHRA and CDR2 is YSYEKL. The CDR3 runs 15 residues. CDR3 coding DNA: TGCGCCACCTCCTACAGGGGAAGTAACACCGGGGAGCTGTTTTTT. This sequence encodes CATSYRGSNTGELFF.

V gene TRBV20-1 combines with J gene TRBJ2-1; D may be TRBD1 (6 bases). Germline V gives CDR1 DFQATT, CDR2 SNEGSKA (reference sequence). The CDR3 contains 13 residues. The ends were cut back, 3 bases at V and 5 bases at J, with 11 bases in the middle. The CDR3 DNA reads TGCAGTGCTAGGAGGCAGGGGAACAATGAGCAGTTCTTC. Translation gives CSARRQGNNEQFF.